This TCR beta chain was found in a study of CD8 T cells in Susac syndrome. The TEMRA cells underwent FACS enrichment, while the CD8+ and CD4+ T cells underwent negative isolation. V was clipped by 2 bases and J by 2 bases; unmatched bases: 5. This CDR3 is built from 15 residues. An input of roughly 0.5 to 1 ug of RNA was subjected to reverse transcription using random hexamers. One entry per CDR3 protein, called by TCRdb with MiXCR from the immunoSEQ multiplex PCR reads. The sample lists 150,000 to 200,000 distinct CDR3 sequences; around 94% were seen once. The sequence derives from a human donor with Susac syndrome. Input material: CD4+ T cells from PBMCs. The chain combines TRBV12-3 or TRBV12-4 with TRBJ1-1; 7 bases are a match to TRBD1. The DNA for the CDR3 is TGTGCCAGCAGTTTAAAGGGACAGCTCAACACTGAAGCTTTCTTT. Protein: CASSLKGQLNTEAFF.